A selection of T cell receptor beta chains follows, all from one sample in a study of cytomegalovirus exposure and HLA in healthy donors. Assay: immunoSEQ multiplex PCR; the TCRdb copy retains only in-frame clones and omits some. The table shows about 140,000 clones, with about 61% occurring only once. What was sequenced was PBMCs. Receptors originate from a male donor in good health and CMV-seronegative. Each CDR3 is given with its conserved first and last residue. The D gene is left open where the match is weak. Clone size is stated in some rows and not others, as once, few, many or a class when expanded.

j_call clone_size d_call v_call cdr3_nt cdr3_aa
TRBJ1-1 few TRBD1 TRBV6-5 TGTGCCAGCAGGCTGAATCCCAGGGGGCGGGCTGAAGCTTTCTTT CASRLNPRGRAEAFF
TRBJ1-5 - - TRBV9 TGTGCCAGCAGCCCAAGCTATAGCAATCAGCCCCAGCATTTT CASSPSYSNQPQHF
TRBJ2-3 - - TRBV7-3 TGTGCCAGCAGCTTTCGCGGGCTCAGCACAGATACGCAGTATTTT CASSFRGLSTDTQYF
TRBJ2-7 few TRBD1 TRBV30 TGTGCCTGGACTTACTACGACAGGGGTCCCGCCTACGAGCAGTACTTC CAWTYYDRGPAYEQYF
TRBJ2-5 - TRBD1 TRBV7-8 TGTGCCAGCAGCTTAGAGGCAGGGGGCCAAAAGACCCAGTACTTC CASSLEAGGQKTQYF
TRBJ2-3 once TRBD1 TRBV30 TGTGCCTGGACTACAGGGGGCACAGATACGCAGTATTTT CAWTTGGTDTQYF
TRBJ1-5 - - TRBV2 TGTGCCAGCAGTAGACAGGAGCACCCCAATCAGCCCCAGCATTTT CASSRQEHPNQPQHF
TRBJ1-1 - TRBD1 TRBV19 TGTGCCAGTAGTATATGGACAGGGAACACTGAAGCTTTCTTT CASSIWTGNTEAFF
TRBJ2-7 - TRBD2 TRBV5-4 TGTGCCAGCAGCCCGGGACTAGCGGGGAACGAGCAGTACTTC CASSPGLAGNEQYF
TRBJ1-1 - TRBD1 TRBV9 TGTGCCAGCAGCGTAGACCCGGGACAGGGTGCTGAAGCTTTCTTT CASSVDPGQGAEAFF
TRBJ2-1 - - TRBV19 TGTGCCAGTAGTATAGGAGTCCCGGGGGAGGGGGACAATGAGCAGTTCTTC CASSIGVPGEGDNEQFF
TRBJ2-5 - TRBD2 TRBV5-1 TGCGCCAGCAGCCGGGCCGGGCGGGTCACTAGCGGGGGGTACCAAGAGACCCAGTACTTC CASSRAGRVTSGGYQETQYF
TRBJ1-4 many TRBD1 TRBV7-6 TGTGCCAGCAGACCTGACAGGGGCGGCACTAATGAAAAACTGTTTTTT CASRPDRGGTNEKLFF
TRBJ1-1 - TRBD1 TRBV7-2 TGTGCCAGCAGCGCCCAGGGGGTCGGGAACACTGAAGCTTTCTTT CASSAQGVGNTEAFF
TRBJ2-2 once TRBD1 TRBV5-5 TGTGCCAGCAGCCCCGGGACAGGGGGGACCGGGGAGCTGTTTTTT CASSPGTGGTGELFF
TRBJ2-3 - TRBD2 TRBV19 TGTGCCAGTAGTGCCCCTAGCGGACCCACAGATACGCAGTATTTT CASSAPSGPTDTQYF